What follows describes a single T cell receptor beta chain. The antigen remains undetermined. The data were obtained in a study of T cell responses to AZD1222 COVID-19 vaccine. General study findings and limits: In all cases, repertoires were sampled only after the peak T cell response.

The CDR3 loop spans 12 amino acids. V was pared by 5 bases and J by 11 bases, with 12 bases between. Germline CDR1 SGHVS, CDR2 FNYEAQ. TCRdb's copy holds only in-frame clones and misses some; the assay was immunoSEQ multiplex PCR. In the table there are some 110,000 clones, about 90% of which are singletons. The J gene is TRBJ1-4, the V gene TRBV7-6; tentatively, D is TRBD1 (6 bases). This clonotype was sampled from an adult in good health. The sample was peripheral blood, taken on day 0 of AZD1222 vaccination. Written as DNA, the CDR3 is TGTGCCAGCAGCCCCACGGGGGGCAAACTGTTTTTT. Translation gives CASSPTGGKLFF.